Below are 26 T cell receptor beta chains sequenced from a single sample in a study of T-cell reconstitution after alpha-beta-depleted transplantation in children. During its preparation, the TCRbeta library received unique molecular identifiers. TCRdb reanalysed the PCR reads using MiXCR and keeps one entry per CDR3 protein. The sample holds some 840,000 distinct CDR3 sequences, approximately 15% seen once. The specimen comprised PBMCs, mostly from graft donor cells, sampled 360 days after TCRalphabeta/CD19-depleted stem cell transplant. The receptors stem from a male patient between 5 and 17 years old who had a stem cell transplant for acute lymphoblastic leukemia, so the T cells may come from the graft donor.

This clonotype occurred a few times. The chain couples TRBV10-3 to TRBJ2-2; a weak D match, TRBD2 (6 bases). The V and J ends lost 7 bases and 6 bases respectively, with 15 bases between them. The length of the CDR3 is 14 residues. Germline loops: CDR1 ENHRY, CDR2 SYGVKD. The CDR3 here is CAITLDGGPGELFF. CDR3 DNA sequence: TGTGCCATCACCTTGGACGGGGGACCCGGGGAGCTGTTTTTT.

The J gene is TRBJ2-3, the V gene TRBV12-3 or TRBV12-4; D remains ambiguous. This CDR3 region has 13 residues. The germline V and J ends were trimmed by 7 bases and 7 bases, with 15 bases remaining between them. The CDR3 sequence: CASTSGTPYTQYF. DNA of the CDR3: TGTGCCAGCACCTCCGGAACTCCATATACGCAGTATTTT.

This clonotype was seen only a few times. The chain has TRBV7-2 and TRBJ1-2; D unresolved. The CDR3 is 12 residues long. Germline V gives CDR1 SGHTA, CDR2 FQGNSA. Trimming removed 3 bases from V and 4 bases from J, with 6 bases in between. As DNA, the CDR3 is TGTGCCAGCAGCTTTCCAGGCTATGGCTACACCTTC. It translates to CASSFPGYGYTF.

At least ten counts were recorded for this clonotype. The genes are TRBV6-6 and TRBJ1-4; D gene ambiguous. Between the trimmed V and J ends, which lost 6 bases and 4 bases, there was a span of 6 bases. CDR1 is MNHNY, CDR2 SVGAGI, per germline (reference sequence). There are 12 residues in the CDR3. CDR3 sequence (DNA): TGTGCCAGCAGCCCTCTTAATGAAAAACTGTTTTTT. This codes for CASSPLNEKLFF.

The rearrangement uses TRBV7-6 and TRBJ2-3; TRBD2 might be the D (5 bases). The germline gives CDR1 SGHVS, CDR2 FNYEAQ. The CDR3 is made up of 15 amino acids. The V gene lost 6 bases and the J gene lost 1 base, with 14 bases spanning the gap. The DNA of the CDR3 is TGTGCCAGCAGTTCCGAAGGACTTCGCACAGATACGCAGTATTTT. It translates to CASSSEGLRTDTQYF.

V usage is TRBV20-1 and J usage is TRBJ2-1; unclear D gene. The CDR3 spans 12 residues. Germline CDR1 and CDR2: DFQATT and SNEGSKA (reference sequence). V lost 0 bases, J lost 8 bases, and 8 bases lay in between. Written as DNA, the CDR3 is TGCAGTGCTAGAGAATCAGCGTATGAGCAGTTCTTC. Amino acid sequence: CSARESAYEQFF.

The V gene is TRBV7-9, the J gene TRBJ2-5; D gene uncertain. Germline CDR1 SEHNR, CDR2 FQNEAQ (reference sequence). Trimming cost V 2 bases and J 0 bases, with 7 bases left between them. The CDR3 length is 14 residues. CDR3 nucleotide sequence: TGTGCCAGCAGCTTAACCTACCACCAAGAGACCCAGTACTTC. This encodes CASSLTYHQETQYF.

In this sample, this clonotype turned up a few times. The chain recombines TRBV21-1 with TRBJ2-2; the DNA was not used to check the table's D call, TRBD1. TRBV21-1 represents a pseudogene. The CDR3 extends over 17 amino acids. The CDR3 nucleotides read TGTGCCAGCAGCCCTAGACAGGGGGCCTCGAACACCGGGGAGCTGTTTTTT. This encodes CASSPRQGASNTGELFF.

This clonotype was seen ten or more times. The chain recombines TRBV3-1 with TRBJ2-6, with 7 bases lining up with TRBD2. The CDR3 sequence is 17 residues long. The trim removed 4 bases at V and 2 bases at J, leaving 8 bases unmatched. Germline CDR1 LGHDT, CDR2 YNNKEL (reference sequence). The CDR3 is CASSPFDAGAGANVLTF. The CDR3 DNA is TGTGCCAGCAGCCCCTTCGACGCGGGAGCTGGGGCCAACGTCCTGACTTTC. Complete variable domain (other parts from reference TRBV3-1 and TRBJ2-6): DTAVSQTPKYLVTQMGNDKSIKCEQNLGHDTMYWYKQDSKKFLKIMFSYNNKELIINETVPNRFSPKSPDKAHLNLHINSLELGDSAVYFCASSPFDAGAGANVLTFGAGSRLTVL.

J is TRBJ2-2 and V is TRBV12-3 or TRBV12-4; 9 bases agree with TRBD2. The CDR3 length is 17 residues. V dropped 4 bases and J dropped 3; count of bases not matched to a gene: 9. CDR3 sequence: CASSSIAGVRDTGELFF. The CDR3 DNA follows: TGTGCCAGCAGTTCTATAGCGGGAGTCCGAGACACCGGGGAGCTGTTTTTT.

The V gene is TRBV4-2, the J gene TRBJ2-7; D might be TRBD1 (5 bases). Germline V gives CDR1 LGHNA, CDR2 YNFKEQ. The length of the CDR3 is 16 residues. V lost 1 base, J lost 3 bases, and 16 bases lay in between. CDR3 sequence reads: CASSQGWGGNGYEQYF. The CDR3 nucleotides read TGTGCCAGCAGCCAAGGTTGGGGCGGTAACGGCTACGAGCAGTACTTC.

V is TRBV29-1 and J is TRBJ1-2; D is unclear. The CDR3 is made up of 13 amino acids. V shed 1 base and J shed 8 bases, with 14 bases lying between them. The germline CDR1 and CDR2 sequences are SQVTM and ANQGSEA. This chain's CDR3 is CSVEAGPGTGYTF. The CDR3 DNA reads as TGCAGCGTTGAAGCAGGTCCTGGAACCGGCTACACCTTC.

The chain joins TRBV5-1 to TRBJ2-7; 8 bases are a match to TRBD2. Germline V gene sequence: CDR1 SGHRS, CDR2 YFSETQ. Losses at the gene ends were 4 bases for V and 3 bases for J; bases not matched to a gene: 12. This CDR3 contains 16 residues. As DNA, the CDR3 is TGCGCCAGCAGCCTGACCGGGACTAGGGACTTCTACGAGCAGTACTTC. This codes for CASSLTGTRDFYEQYF. Complete variable domain (other parts from reference TRBV5-1 and TRBJ2-7): KAGVTQTPRYLIKTRGQQVTLSCSPISGHRSVSWYQQTPGQGLQFLFEYFSETQRNKGNFPGRFSGRQFSNSRSEMNVSTLELGDSALYLCASSLTGTRDFYEQYFGPGTRLTVT.

The rearrangement joins TRBV27 to TRBJ2-7; D is unclear. Germline V gene lookup returns CDR1 MNHEY and CDR2 SMNVEV (reference sequence). CDR3 size: 13 residues. V lost 5 bases and J 0 bases, leaving 8 bases between the germline ends. The CDR3 spells CASSDPSSYEQYF. In nucleotides, the CDR3 is TGTGCCAGCAGTGATCCGAGCTCCTACGAGCAGTACTTC.

The V call is TRBV5-1, the J call TRBJ2-1; D is undetermined. Germline lookup yields CDR1 SGHRS and CDR2 YFSETQ. V dropped 4 bases and J dropped 8 bases, with 16 bases sitting between them. This CDR3 region has 14 residues. The CDR3 protein is CASSLVVGSYEQFF. CDR3 DNA: TGCGCCAGCAGCCTCGTAGTAGGGTCATATGAGCAGTTCTTC.

V is TRBV4-1 and J is TRBJ2-7, with D maybe TRBD2 (6 bases). Germline V gives CDR1 MGHRA, CDR2 YSYEKL. V was cut by 2 bases and J by 2 bases, with 13 bases left in between. This CDR3 is 15 amino acids long. The CDR3, as DNA: TGCGCCAGCAGCCAACGGACGGGACTTCCCTACGAGCAGTACTTC. This codes for CASSQRTGLPYEQYF.

This clonotype was recorded a few times. The chain carries TRBV24-1 and TRBJ2-1; D not certain. Trimming shortened V by 3 bases and J by 3 bases, and 14 bases separated the two germline ends. The CDR3 runs to 16 residues. Per the germline V gene, CDR1 is KGHDR and CDR2 is SFDVKD. CDR3 in amino acids: CATSDPFGELYNEQFF. The CDR3 DNA sequence: TGTGCCACCAGTGATCCGTTTGGGGAACTCTACAATGAGCAGTTCTTC.

Only a few counts were recorded for this clonotype. The chain employs TRBV5-1 and TRBJ2-1; D gene ambiguous. The CDR3 consists of 12 residues. V lost 4 bases and J 13 bases, leaving 15 bases between the germline ends. Germline loops: CDR1 SGHRS, CDR2 YFSETQ. The CDR3 spells CASSRRPRFQFF. CDR3 DNA sequence: TGCGCCAGCAGCCGCCGTCCTCGGTTCCAGTTCTTC. Complete variable domain (other parts from reference TRBV5-1 and TRBJ2-1): KAGVTQTPRYLIKTRGQQVTLSCSPISGHRSVSWYQQTPGQGLQFLFEYFSETQRNKGNFPGRFSGRQFSNSRSEMNVSTLELGDSALYLCASSRRPRFQFFGPGTRLTVL.

This clonotype was seen a few times. The chain is built from TRBV3-1 and TRBJ2-7; D is unclear. Between the trimmed V and J ends, which lost 1 base and 2 bases, there was a span of 21 bases. Germline CDR1 reads LGHDT; CDR2 reads YNNKEL (reference sequence). This CDR3 is 18 amino acids long. DNA for the CDR3: TGTGCCAGCAGCCAAGCTCGCCGGATGGTGGTCGAAGCCTACGAGCAGTACTTC. This codes for CASSQARRMVVEAYEQYF.

Only a few counts were recorded for this clonotype. This rearrangement joins TRBV19 to TRBJ1-5; D unresolved. Germline assignment: CDR1 LNHDA and CDR2 SQIVND (reference sequence). This CDR3 has 14 amino acids. V dropped 9 bases and J dropped 3 bases, with 15 bases sitting between them. The CDR3 loop is CARLPGRFNQPQHF. CDR3 in DNA: TGTGCCAGGCTTCCAGGACGGTTCAATCAGCCCCAGCATTTT.

V gene TRBV24-1 combines with J gene TRBJ1-5; TRBD1 agrees at 9 bases. Trimming at V came to 5 bases and at J to 5 bases, leaving 9 bases not matched to a gene. This CDR3 contains 16 residues. Germline assignment: CDR1 KGHDR and CDR2 SFDVKD. The CDR3 nucleotides read TGTGCCACCAGTGGTGCGGACAGGGGCCTAGATCAGCCCCAGCATTTT. Protein product: CATSGADRGLDQPQHF.

This clonotype was picked up a small number of times. V gene TRBV4-1 combines with J gene TRBJ2-3; tentatively, D is TRBD2 (5 bases). The CDR3 covers 14 residues. The germline CDR1 and CDR2 sequences are MGHRA and YSYEKL. The V end lost 4 bases, the J end lost 7 bases, and 15 bases lay between the germline ends. CDR3 in DNA: TGCGCCAGCAGCCGCGTAGGGAGTCGACATACGCAGTATTTT. This gives the protein CASSRVGSRHTQYF.

This sequence joins TRBV20-1 and TRBJ1-5; no reliable D call. The CDR3 covers 15 residues. The germline gives CDR1 DFQATT, CDR2 SNEGSKA (reference sequence). V lost 0 bases, J lost 2 bases, and 11 bases lay in between. The CDR3 is CSARDYGSRNQPQHF. The DNA for the CDR3 is TGCAGTGCTAGAGATTACGGAAGTCGCAATCAGCCCCAGCATTTT.

This clonotype has a count of ten or more. This chain joins TRBV24-1 and TRBJ2-3; TRBD2 agrees at 8 bases. The CDR3 spans 15 residues. V trimming: 5 bases; J trimming: 0 bases; junction bases outside the gene matches: 3. The germline gives CDR1 KGHDR, CDR2 SFDVKD. The chain's CDR3 is CATSALAGSTDTQYF. As DNA, the CDR3 is TGTGCCACCAGTGCCTTAGCGGGGAGCACAGATACGCAGTATTTT.

This clonotype was counted a few times. The V call is TRBV4-1, the J call TRBJ2-5, with TRBD2 as a possible D gene (5 bases). The CDR3 is made up of 15 amino acids. Germline CDR1 is MGHRA and CDR2 is YSYEKL. Deletions cut 0 bases from V and 4 bases from J, with 12 bases between. The CDR3 nucleotides are TGCGCCAGCAGCCAAGATGGTGCGGGTGGAGAGACCCAGTACTTC. This gives the protein CASSQDGAGGETQYF.

The table lists this clonotype with a few counts. The gene calls are TRBV20-1 and TRBJ2-5; 11 nucleotides line up with TRBD2. J lost 1 base, V lost 0 bases, and 10 bases had no gene match. The CDR3 has 18 residues. The germline gives CDR1 DFQATT, CDR2 SNEGSKA (reference sequence). CDR3 sequence: CSARDWLAGGRFQETQYF. The DNA for the CDR3 is TGCAGTGCTAGAGATTGGCTAGCGGGAGGCCGTTTCCAAGAGACCCAGTACTTC.